These 30 T cell receptor beta chains came from one sample sequenced in a study of OX40 agonist ivuxolimab in advanced cancers. Using immunoSEQ multiplex PCR, the repertoire was profiled, and TCRdb retains in-frame clones only, with some absent. The sample records about 50,000 clones, around 90% being singletons. Sequenced material: CD4+ or CD8+ T cells sorted from blood, taken in a trial of the OX40 agonist ivuxolimab. These receptors came from an adult with an advanced solid tumor such as melanoma, head and neck, liver or kidney cancer.

The rearrangement joins TRBV4-1 to TRBJ2-1, with TRBD1 matching over 7 bases. V lost 5 bases, J lost 7 bases, and 2 bases stayed unmatched. Germline V CDR1 and CDR2: MGHRA, YSYEKL. CDR3 length: 12 residues. For the CDR3, the DNA is TGCGCCAGCAGCGCGACAGGGAATGAGCAGTTCTTC. Its protein product is CASSATGNEQFF.

V gene TRBV7-8 combines with J gene TRBJ1-2, with D possibly TRBD1 on 5 matching bases. This CDR3 has 13 residues. From germline, CDR1 is SGHVS and CDR2 FQNEAQ. V was clipped by 2 bases and J by 3 bases, with 7 bases between them. The DNA of the CDR3 is TGTGCCAGCAGCTTAATGGGGGACTATGGCTACACCTTC. Residues: CASSLMGDYGYTF.

The rearrangement links TRBV5-1 to TRBJ1-1; D gene unclear. The ends were cut back, 4 bases at V and 4 bases at J, with 17 bases in the middle. CDR1 and CDR2 (germline): SGHRS, YFSETQ. The CDR3 length is 15 residues. The CDR3 loop is CASSTYGVPGTEAFF. The CDR3 DNA follows: TGCGCCAGCAGCACCTACGGGGTCCCGGGCACTGAAGCTTTCTTT.

This clone ranks as medium-sized. The chain has TRBV4-1 and TRBJ2-1, with 10 bases that match TRBD2. The V gene end was trimmed by 7 bases and the J gene end by 4 bases; junction bases not matched to a gene: 16. The germline gives CDR1 MGHRA, CDR2 YSYEKL. The CDR3 contains 18 residues. The CDR3 region has the DNA TGCGCCAGCACCCTCCGGGGGGTAGCGGGGGGACTTTACAATGAGCAGTTCTTC. Translated, it gives CASTLRGVAGGLYNEQFF.

The rearrangement links TRBV4-1 to TRBJ2-6; D possibly corresponds to TRBD1 (6 bases). The CDR3 contains 19 residues. From germline, CDR1 is MGHRA and CDR2 YSYEKL. V lost 5 bases and J 0 bases, leaving 20 bases between the germline ends. The CDR3 loop reads CASSDIRDTTYSGANVLTF. CDR3 coding DNA: TGCGCCAGCAGCGACATCCGGGACACTACTTACTCTGGGGCCAACGTCCTGACTTTC.

The V and J genes are TRBV28 and TRBJ1-1, with a possible D match to TRBD1 (5 bases). V was pared by 6 bases and J by 0 bases, with 20 bases between. Germline V gene sequence: CDR1 MDHEN, CDR2 SYDVKM. CDR3 length: 17 residues. CDR3 DNA: TGTGCCAGCAGGCTCGACAGCCAGCAACTCATGAACACTGAAGCTTTCTTT. This encodes CASRLDSQQLMNTEAFF.

The chain couples TRBV7-6 to TRBJ1-2; TRBD1 aligns across 9 bases. The germline gives CDR1 SGHVS, CDR2 FNYEAQ. The CDR3 is 15 amino acids. V lost 1 base to trimming and J lost 8 bases; unmatched junction nucleotides: 8. The CDR3 loop is CASSLEGTGSNGYTF. The CDR3 nucleotides read TGTGCCAGCAGCTTAGAAGGGACAGGGAGTAACGGCTACACCTTC.

V gene TRBV19 combines with J gene TRBJ2-1; TRBD2 aligns across 13 bases. The V gene's germline CDR1 is LNHDA and CDR2 SQIVND (reference sequence). This CDR3 contains 19 residues. The V segment lost 5 bases and the J segment 7 bases; nucleotides outside the gene matches: 17. For the CDR3, the DNA is TGTGCCAGTAGTCTAGCAGCGAGGACTAGCGGGAGATTAGTAAATGAGCAGTTCTTC. It translates to CASSLAARTSGRLVNEQFF.

V is TRBV11-2 and J is TRBJ1-3, with D unresolved. From germline, CDR1 is SGHAT and CDR2 FQNNGV. Trimming shortened V by 0 bases and J by 4 bases, and 16 bases separated the two germline ends. The CDR3 totals 17 residues. In DNA form, the CDR3 reads TGTGCCAGCAGCTTAGATCGAGTAGGAGGCACGGGAAACACCATATATTTT. It codes for CASSLDRVGGTGNTIYF.

The chain employs TRBV5-5 and TRBJ1-2; D perhaps matches TRBD1 (6 bases). Trimming shortened V by 2 bases and J by 3 bases, and 11 bases separated the two germline ends. Per germline, CDR1 SGHKS and CDR2 YYEKEE (reference sequence). The CDR3 sequence is 14 residues long. The CDR3 here is CASSLTGMDYGYTF. The CDR3 coding sequence is TGTGCCAGCAGCTTAACAGGGATGGACTATGGCTACACCTTC.

The sample holds a few counts of this clone. J is TRBJ2-7 and V is TRBV11-1; 9 bases match TRBD1. In germline, CDR1 is SGHAT, CDR2 FQDESV (reference sequence). J lost 7 bases, V lost 5 bases, and 12 bases had no gene match. This CDR3 has 15 amino acids. In DNA form, the CDR3 reads TGTGCCAGCAGCCTCGGACAGGGGCCGCTGAGGGAGCAGTACTTC. Protein sequence: CASSLGQGPLREQYF.

This clone was seen only once. This chain joins TRBV27 and TRBJ2-7, with TRBD2 matching over 9 bases. The CDR3 covers 14 residues. Germline CDR1 is MNHEY and CDR2 is SMNVEV (reference sequence). V shed 6 bases and J 2 bases; nucleotides not matched to a gene: 5. CDR3 coding DNA: TGTGCCAGCAGCGGACTAGCGCGTACCTACGAGCAGTACTTC. Protein sequence: CASSGLARTYEQYF.

The chain is built from TRBV2 and TRBJ2-2, with TRBD2 matching 7 bases. Germline CDR1 and CDR2: SNHLY and FYNNEI. The CDR3 covers 15 residues. J lost 4 bases, V lost 6 bases, and 8 bases had no gene match. The CDR3 region has the DNA TGTGCCAGCAGCGAGCTAGCGGTCGGCACCGGGGAGCTGTTTTTT. It codes for CASSELAVGTGELFF.

This chain uses TRBV2 with TRBJ2-1, with TRBD1 matching 7 bases. V lost 11 bases, J lost 2 bases, and 6 bases stayed unmatched. The CDR3 length is 13 residues. Germline V gives CDR1 SNHLY, CDR2 FYNNEI. In DNA form, the CDR3 reads TGTGCCGTTCCTACAGGGGCCTACAATGAGCAGTTCTTC. It translates to CAVPTGAYNEQFF. The complete variable domain, with remaining parts taken from reference TRBV2 and TRBJ2-1, reads EPEVTQTPSHQVTQMGQEVILRCVPISNHLYFYWYRQILGQKVEFLVSFYNNEISEKSEIFDDQFSVERPDGSNFTLKIRSTKLEDSAMYFCAVPTGAYNEQFFGPGTRLTVL.

The chain couples TRBV9 to TRBJ1-1, with D perhaps matching TRBD1 (6 bases). The CDR3 length is 16 residues. Trimming removed 4 bases at V and 5 bases at J, with 21 bases between. Germline CDR1 and CDR2: SGDLS and YYNGEE. The CDR3 DNA reads TGTGCCAGCAGCACTCCCCAGACAGGTGAGGGGACTGAAGCTTTCTTT. This codes for CASSTPQTGEGTEAFF.

A single count supports this clone. CDR3 sequence: CSVEDREGPARGYTF. DNA of the CDR3: TGCAGCGTTGAAGATCGGGAGGGGCCGGCGCGCGGCTACACCTTC. The chain recombines TRBV29-1 with TRBJ1-2, with D possibly matching TRBD1 (5 bases). This CDR3 region has 15 residues. Trimming removed 0 bases at V and 8 bases at J, with 19 bases between. Germline-derived CDR1 and CDR2 are SQVTM and ANQGSEA. Supplemented by reference TRBV29-1 and TRBJ1-2, the full variable domain reads SAVISQKPSRDICQRGTSLTIQCQVDSQVTMMFWYRQQPGQSLTLIATANQGSEATYESGFVIDKFPISRPNLTFSTLTVSNMSPEDSSIYLCSVEDREGPARGYTFGSGTRLTVV.

This chain connects TRBV28 to TRBJ2-7; 11 bases map to TRBD2. CDR3 length: 15 amino acids. CDR1 is MDHEN and CDR2 is SYDVKM in the germline V gene. V was pared by 7 bases and J by 3 bases, with 8 bases of the junction left unmatched. CDR3: CASNPLAGVGYEQYF. CDR3 bases: TGTGCCAGCAACCCACTAGCGGGAGTCGGCTACGAGCAGTACTTC.

CDR3 loop: CASSSQGITDTQYF. CDR3 DNA: TGTGCCAGCAGTTCCCAGGGTATCACAGATACGCAGTATTTT. The chain employs TRBV28 and TRBJ2-3, with D possibly TRBD1 on 5 matching bases. In germline, CDR1 is MDHEN, CDR2 SYDVKM. The CDR3 covers 14 residues. The V end lost 4 bases, the J end lost 2 bases, and 10 bases lay between the germline ends.

This rearrangement joins TRBV9 to TRBJ1-1; the D gene is possibly TRBD1 (5 bases). CDR1 SGDLS and CDR2 YYNGEE come from the germline V gene. Trimming pared 0 bases from V and 4 bases from J, leaving 10 bases between. CDR3 length equals 14 residues. The CDR3 here is CASSVGQGGTEAFF. The CDR3 nucleotides read TGTGCCAGCAGCGTAGGTCAGGGAGGCACTGAAGCTTTCTTT.

This clone was recorded a few times. V gene TRBV4-3 combines with J gene TRBJ2-7; a possible D gene is TRBD2 (6 bases). The V and J ends lost 0 bases and 6 bases respectively, with 15 bases between them. Germline V lookup: CDR1 LGHNA, CDR2 YSLEER. The CDR3 is 15 amino acids. The CDR3 loop is CASSQESGGYGEQYF. Here the CDR3 DNA reads TGCGCCAGCAGCCAAGAGTCCGGAGGGTATGGCGAGCAGTACTTC.

The chain recombines TRBV5-4 with TRBJ1-3, with 10 bases that match TRBD1. The ends lost 4 bases at V and 1 base at J; junction bases unmatched: 2. CDR3 length equals 15 residues. Germline V gene sequence: CDR1 SGHNT, CDR2 YYREEE (reference sequence). CDR3 sequence reads: CASSMGQGSGNTIYF. DNA for the CDR3: TGTGCCAGCAGCATGGGACAGGGGTCTGGAAACACCATATATTTT.

This chain connects TRBV7-2 to TRBJ1-5, with 8 bases aligning to TRBD1. V dropped 5 bases and J dropped 6; count of bases not matched to a gene: 3. CDR1 and CDR2 from the germline V gene are SGHTA and FQGNSA. The CDR3 loop spans 13 amino acids. This CDR3 is CASSHRGFQPQHF. DNA for the CDR3: TGTGCCAGCAGCCACAGGGGGTTTCAGCCCCAGCATTTT. The variable domain in full, with the rest retrieved from reference TRBV7-2 and TRBJ1-5, is GAGVSQSPSNKVTEKGKDVELRCDPISGHTALYWYRQSLGQGLEFLIYFQGNSAPDKSGLPSDRFSAERTGGSVSTLTIQRTQQEDSAVYLCASSHRGFQPQHFGDGTRLSIL.

This sequence joins TRBV5-5 and TRBJ2-7; the D is unclear. Germline-derived CDR1 and CDR2 are SGHKS and YYEKEE (reference sequence). V lost 0 bases and J 0 bases, leaving 10 bases between the germline ends. The CDR3 extends over 15 amino acids. CDR3 protein: CASSLEGGLSYEQYF. The CDR3 DNA reads TGTGCCAGCAGCTTGGAAGGTGGCCTCTCCTACGAGCAGTACTTC.

This clone was seen a single time. V and J are TRBV4-1 and TRBJ2-5, with D tentatively TRBD1 (6 bases). The J call may be in error: the DNA end matches TRBJ2-7 better. Looked up from germline, CDR1 is MGHRA and CDR2 is YSYEKL. The CDR3 consists of 13 residues. The CDR3 loop reads CASSRGQTYEQYF. CDR3 sequence (DNA): TGCGCCAGCAGCCGAGGACAGACCTACGAGCAGTACTTC.

V gene TRBV4-1 combines with J gene TRBJ2-1, with 11 nucleotides matching TRBD1. The V segment lost 4 bases and the J segment 7 bases; nucleotides outside the gene matches: 6. The CDR3 extends over 15 amino acids. Germline values: CDR1 MGHRA, CDR2 YSYEKL. The CDR3 bases are TGCGCCAGCAGCCCCTGGACAGGGGGCGGGAATGAGCAGTTCTTC. It specifies CASSPWTGGGNEQFF.

This clone was detected only once. The CDR3 region has the DNA TGTGCCAGCAGCCTGAAGCGGACTAGCGGGAGGGAGCTTTCTGGAGAGACCCAGTACTTC. Its protein is CASSLKRTSGRELSGETQYF. The J gene is TRBJ2-5, the V gene TRBV7-7, with 15 bases that match TRBD2. Germline trimming cut 5 bases from V and 4 bases from J; bases unmatched to any gene: 17. Per the germline V gene, CDR1 is SSHAT and CDR2 is FNYEAQ (reference sequence). The CDR3 is 20 residues long.

The V and J genes are TRBV7-9 and TRBJ2-7; D gene ambiguous. V lost 5 bases and J lost 5, with 7 bases in between. The CDR3 runs to 11 residues. The germline V gene has CDR1 SEHNR and CDR2 FQNEAQ (reference sequence). The CDR3 region has the DNA TGTGCCAGCAGCACCCCGCACGAGCAGTACTTC. It encodes CASSTPHEQYF.

V is TRBV5-1 and J is TRBJ2-7; D gene unclear. The V end lost 2 bases, the J end lost 3 bases, and 9 bases lay between the germline ends. The V gene's germline CDR1 is SGHRS and CDR2 YFSETQ. CDR3 size: 13 residues. Here the CDR3 reads CASSFLSGYEQYV. CDR3 DNA sequence: TGCGCCAGCAGCTTCTTGTCAGGCTACGAGCAGTACGTC.

The chain uses TRBV10-2 and TRBJ2-7; D gene uncertain. Germline CDR1 reads WSHSY; CDR2 reads SAAADI. This CDR3 comprises 13 residues. Trimming shortened V by 0 bases and J by 1 base, and 4 bases separated the two germline ends. CDR3 loop: CASSESPSYEQYV. Written as DNA, the CDR3 is TGCGCCAGCAGTGAGTCACCGTCCTACGAGCAGTACGTC.

This chain uses TRBV15 with TRBJ2-1, with 7 bases lining up with TRBD1. V trimming: 2 bases; J trimming: 7 bases; junction bases outside the gene matches: 11. The CDR3 loop spans 16 amino acids. Germline V gene sequence: CDR1 LNHNV, CDR2 YYDKDF (reference sequence). This CDR3 reads CATSRRYSTGWNEQFF. DNA for the CDR3: TGTGCCACCAGCAGACGTTATTCGACAGGGTGGAATGAGCAGTTCTTC.